This T cell receptor beta chain derives from a study of human T cells and chemical hapten exposure. Study details: Small differences in pooled library volume mainly drove the variation in TCR yields per sample.

The J segment lost 2 bases and the V segment lost 5 bases, leaving 5 bases of the junction unmatched. The CDR3 spans 15 residues. The germline CDR1 and CDR2 sequences are SGHTA and FQGNSA. Study observations and caveats: Compared with pre-sensitization or healthy control sets, expanded TCRs clustered more.

Each CDR3 protein is one row after TCRdb ran MiXCR on the RACE reads. Here the sample spans roughly 200,000 distinct CDR3 sequences, under 25% being singletons. With regard to this clonotype: Its antigen is not known.

Regarding time point: patch test 3, about 24 weeks after DPC sensitization. Regarding treatment: therapeutic diphenylcyclopropenone sensitization with weekly scalp DPC. The study drew its donors from alopecia patients who were 18 to 70 years old and suitable for DPC. The source material was whole blood, sampled in connection with sensitization to the hapten diphenylcyclopropenone (DPC). The chain is built from TRBV7-2 and TRBJ2-3, with 9 nucleotides matching TRBD2. This receptor was taken from a woman in her thirties or forties with alopecia areata. Some clones in this sample may be carry-over from other donors' samples. Here the CDR3 reads CASSLSGSATDTQYF. The CDR3 region has the DNA TGTGCCAGCAGCCTTAGCGGGAGCGCCACAGATACGCAGTATTTT.